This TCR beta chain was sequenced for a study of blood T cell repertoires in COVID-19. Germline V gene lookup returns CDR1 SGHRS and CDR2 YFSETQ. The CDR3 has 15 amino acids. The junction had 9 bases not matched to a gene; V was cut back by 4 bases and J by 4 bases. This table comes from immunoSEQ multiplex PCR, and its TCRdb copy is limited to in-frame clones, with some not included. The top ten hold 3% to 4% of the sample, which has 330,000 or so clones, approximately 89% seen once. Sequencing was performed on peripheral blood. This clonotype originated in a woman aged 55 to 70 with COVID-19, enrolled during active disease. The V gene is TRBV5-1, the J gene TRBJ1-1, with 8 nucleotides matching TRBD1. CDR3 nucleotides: TGCGCCAGCAGCCCGGCCGGACAGGGCTTCACTGAAGCTTTCTTT. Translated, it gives CASSPAGQGFTEAFF.